This TCR beta chain was documented in a study of OX40 agonist ivuxolimab in advanced cancers. TCRdb's table, derived via immunoSEQ multiplex PCR, lists solely in-frame clones and lacks some. Of fewer than 70,000 clones in the sample, about 88% were seen once. V was clipped by 2 bases and J by 11 bases, with 21 bases between them. The germline CDR1 and CDR2 sequences are GTSNPN and SVGIG (reference sequence). The CDR3 length is 14 residues. This clone was detected only a few times. The input for sequencing was CD4+ or CD8+ T cells sorted from blood, taken in a trial of the OX40 agonist ivuxolimab. This TCR derives from an adult with an advanced solid tumor such as melanoma, head and neck, liver or kidney cancer. V is TRBV30 and J is TRBJ1-1; no clear D gene. The CDR3 loop is CAWSSGPTRTGAFF. CDR3 coding DNA: TGTGCCTGGAGTTCCGGACCCACTCGAACGGGGGCTTTCTTT. The full variable domain, in which reference TRBV30 and TRBJ1-1 provide the parts outside the CDR3, is SQTIHQWPATLVQPVGSPLSLECTVEGTSNPNLYWYRQAAGRGLQLLFYSVGIGQISSEVPQNLSASRPQDRQFILSSKKLLLSDSGFYLCAWSSGPTRTGAFFGQGTRLTVV.